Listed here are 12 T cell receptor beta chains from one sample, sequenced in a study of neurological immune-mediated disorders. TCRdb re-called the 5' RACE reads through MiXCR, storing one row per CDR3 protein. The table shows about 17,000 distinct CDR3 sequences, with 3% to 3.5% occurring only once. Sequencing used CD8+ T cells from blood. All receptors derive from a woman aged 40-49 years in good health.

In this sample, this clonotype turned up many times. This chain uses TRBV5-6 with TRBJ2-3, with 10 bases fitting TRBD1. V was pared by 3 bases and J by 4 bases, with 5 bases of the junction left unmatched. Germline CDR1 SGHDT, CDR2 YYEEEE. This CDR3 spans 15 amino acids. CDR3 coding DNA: TGTGCCAGCAGCTCCGGACAGGGGGAAGCAGATACGCAGTATTTT. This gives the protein CASSSGQGEADTQYF.

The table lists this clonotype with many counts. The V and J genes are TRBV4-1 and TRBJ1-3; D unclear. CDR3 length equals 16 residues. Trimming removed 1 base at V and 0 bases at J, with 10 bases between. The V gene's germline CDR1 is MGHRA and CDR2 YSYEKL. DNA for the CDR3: TGCGCCAGCAGCCAAGTGGAACTGCGCTCTGGAAACACCATATATTTT. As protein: CASSQVELRSGNTIYF.

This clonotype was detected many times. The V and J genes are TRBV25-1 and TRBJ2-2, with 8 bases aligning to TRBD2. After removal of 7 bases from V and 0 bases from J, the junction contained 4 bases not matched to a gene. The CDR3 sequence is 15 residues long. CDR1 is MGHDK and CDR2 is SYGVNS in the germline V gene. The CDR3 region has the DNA TGTGCCAGCAAAAGCGGGGGAGCGAACACCGGGGAGCTGTTTTTT. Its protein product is CASKSGGANTGELFF.

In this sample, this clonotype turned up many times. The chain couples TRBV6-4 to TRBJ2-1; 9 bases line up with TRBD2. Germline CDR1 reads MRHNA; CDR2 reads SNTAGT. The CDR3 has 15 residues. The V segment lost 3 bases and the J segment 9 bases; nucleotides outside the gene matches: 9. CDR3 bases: TGTGCCAGCAGTGAGCGGGAGGGCACTATCAGTGAGCAGTTCTTC. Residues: CASSEREGTISEQFF.

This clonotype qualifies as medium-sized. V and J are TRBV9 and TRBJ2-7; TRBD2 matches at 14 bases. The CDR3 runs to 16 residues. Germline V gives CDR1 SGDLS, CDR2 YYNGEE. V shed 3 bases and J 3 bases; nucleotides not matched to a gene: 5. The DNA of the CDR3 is TGTGCCAGCAGCGCGGGACTAGCGGGAGTAGGCTACGAGCAGTACTTC. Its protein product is CASSAGLAGVGYEQYF.

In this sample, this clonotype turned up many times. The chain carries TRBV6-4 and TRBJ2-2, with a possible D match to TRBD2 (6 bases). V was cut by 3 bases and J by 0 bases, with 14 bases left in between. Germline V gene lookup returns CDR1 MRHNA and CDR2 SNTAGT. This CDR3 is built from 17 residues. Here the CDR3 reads CASSDTGEATNTGELFF. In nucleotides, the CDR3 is TGTGCCAGCAGTGATACGGGAGAAGCTACGAACACCGGGGAGCTGTTTTTT.

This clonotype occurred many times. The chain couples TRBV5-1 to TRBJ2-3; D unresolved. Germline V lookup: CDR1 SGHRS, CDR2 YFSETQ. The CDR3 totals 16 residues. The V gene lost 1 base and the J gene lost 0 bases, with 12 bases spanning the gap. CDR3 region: CASSLQQIISTDTQYF. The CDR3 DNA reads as TGCGCCAGCAGCTTGCAACAGATCATTAGCACAGATACGCAGTATTTT.

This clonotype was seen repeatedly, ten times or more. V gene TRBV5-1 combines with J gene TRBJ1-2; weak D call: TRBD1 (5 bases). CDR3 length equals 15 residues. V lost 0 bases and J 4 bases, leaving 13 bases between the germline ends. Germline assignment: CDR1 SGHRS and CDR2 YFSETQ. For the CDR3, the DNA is TGCGCCAGCAGCTTGGACGGGGCTCCCTCCTATGGCTACACCTTC. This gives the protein CASSLDGAPSYGYTF.

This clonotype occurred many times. Written as DNA, the CDR3 is TGTGCCAGCAGCTCCACTTTAACAGGGGCCGAGCAGTACTTC. Protein: CASSSTLTGAEQYF. The chain is built from TRBV27 and TRBJ2-7, with 7 bases lining up with TRBD1. CDR1 is MNHEY and CDR2 is SMNVEV in the germline V gene (reference sequence). V gave up 6 bases and J gave up 6 bases; unmatched junction bases: 11. The CDR3 extends over 14 amino acids.

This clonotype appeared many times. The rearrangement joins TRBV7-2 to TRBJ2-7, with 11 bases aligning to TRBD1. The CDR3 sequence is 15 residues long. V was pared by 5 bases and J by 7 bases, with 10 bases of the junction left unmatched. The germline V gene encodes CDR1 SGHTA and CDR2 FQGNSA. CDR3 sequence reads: CASSGSDRGLHEQYF. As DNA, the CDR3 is TGTGCCAGCAGCGGCTCGGACAGGGGGCTTCATGAGCAGTACTTC. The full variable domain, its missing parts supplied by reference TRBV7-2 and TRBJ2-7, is GAGVSQSPSNKVTEKGKDVELRCDPISGHTALYWYRQSLGQGLEFLIYFQGNSAPDKSGLPSDRFSAERTGGSVSTLTIQRTQQEDSAVYLCASSGSDRGLHEQYFGPGTRLTVT.

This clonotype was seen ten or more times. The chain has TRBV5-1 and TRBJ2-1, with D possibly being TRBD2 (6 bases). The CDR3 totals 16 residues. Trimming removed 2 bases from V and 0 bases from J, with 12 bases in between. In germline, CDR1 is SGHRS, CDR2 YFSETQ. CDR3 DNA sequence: TGCGCCAGCAGCTTTGTAGCGGAGAGCTCCTACAATGAGCAGTTCTTC. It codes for CASSFVAESSYNEQFF.

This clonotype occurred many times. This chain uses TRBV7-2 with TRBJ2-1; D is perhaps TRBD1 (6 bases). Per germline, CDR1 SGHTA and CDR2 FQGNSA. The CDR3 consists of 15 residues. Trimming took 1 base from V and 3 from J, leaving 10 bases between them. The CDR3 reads CASSLDNRVYNEQFF. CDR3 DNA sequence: TGTGCCAGCAGCTTAGACAACAGGGTCTACAATGAGCAGTTCTTC.